The rows below give T cell receptor beta chains drawn from one sample of a study of human T cells and chemical hapten exposure. TCRdb independently ran MiXCR on the RACE reads; one entry per CDR3 protein. The sample shows some 77,000 distinct CDR3 sequences, about 8.6% of them seen only once. Source material: whole blood. The origin of the receptors is a female donor in good health. Some clones in this sample may be carry-over from other donors' samples. Both conserved end residues are part of each CDR3. A D gene is named only where the DNA matches it firmly. Not every row has a clone size; where given, it reads once, few, many or a size class.

.	TRBV10-3	TRBD1	TRBJ2-7	CAISDPGQGDEQYF	TGTGCCATCAGTGACCCGGGACAGGGGGACGAGCAGTACTTC
.	TRBV7-2	.	TRBJ2-3	CASSFVKGTDTQYF	TGTGCCAGCAGCTTCGTGAAGGGCACAGATACGCAGTATTTT
.	TRBV29-1	.	TRBJ1-1	CSVDGGKWTEAFF	TGCAGCGTTGATGGGGGCAAGTGGACTGAAGCTTTCTTT
many	TRBV20-1	TRBD2	TRBJ2-7	CSARNPGLAGGRHEQYF	TGCAGTGCTAGAAACCCGGGACTAGCGGGGGGGCGGCACGAGCAGTACTTC
many	TRBV5-6	TRBD2	TRBJ2-3	CASSLDPSGGADDTQYF	TGTGCCAGCAGCCTAGATCCTAGCGGGGGGGCCGACGATACGCAGTATTTT
many	TRBV12-2	.	TRBJ2-6	CASRLEGTSGASSGANVLTF	TGTGCAAGTCGCTTAGAGGGGACTAGCGGGGCCAGCTCTGGGGCCAACGTCCTGACTTTC
few	TRBV7-2	.	TRBJ2-3	CASSLDFDTQYF	TGTGCCAGCAGCCTGGACTTCGATACGCAGTATTTT
.	TRBV5-1	.	TRBJ2-3	CASRRDTTTDTQYF	TGCGCCAGCAGGAGAGACACCACCACAGATACGCAGTATTTT
many	TRBV20-1	TRBD1	TRBJ2-7	CSARGRDRVSYEQYF	TGCAGTGCTAGAGGTAGGGACAGGGTCTCCTACGAGCAGTACTTC
.	TRBV3-1	.	TRBJ2-5	CASRNPVSTPLF	TGTGCCAGCCGAAACCCGGTTTCAACCCCTCTTTTC
.	TRBV4-1	.	TRBJ2-3	CASSPTAARGATDTQYF	TGCGCCAGCAGCCCGACGGCAGCAAGGGGCGCCACAGATACGCAGTATTTT
.	TRBV7-3	.	TRBJ2-1	CASSLRGGRSSYNEQFF	TGTGCCAGCAGCTTAAGGGGGGGCAGAAGCTCCTACAATGAGCAGTTCTTC
.	TRBV20-1	.	TRBJ2-1	CSARDSVPGRYEQFF	TGCAGTGCTAGAGATTCTGTCCCGGGGCGTTATGAGCAGTTCTTC
few	TRBV27	.	TRBJ1-1	CASSLNREGNTEAFF	TGTGCCAGCAGTTTAAACAGGGAGGGGAACACTGAAGCTTTCTTT
many	TRBV3-1	.	TRBJ2-3	CASTTRGYTDTQYF	TGTGCCAGCACTACGAGGGGCTACACAGATACGCAGTATTTT
many	TRBV2	TRBD1	TRBJ2-4	CASSLMGQTIRIQYF	TGTGCCAGCAGCCTGATGGGACAGACGATCCGCATTCAGTACTTC
.	TRBV3-1	.	TRBJ2-3	CASSYRGDTQYF	TGTGCCAGCAGCTATCGAGGGGATACGCAGTATTTT
many	TRBV5-1	.	TRBJ1-3	CASSSGRPGNTIYF	TGCGCCAGCAGCTCTGGACGTCCTGGAAACACCATATATTTT
few	TRBV28	.	TRBJ2-3	CASTSLSQTSTDTQYF	TGTGCCAGCACCTCGCTCTCCCAGACTAGCACAGATACGCAGTATTTT
.	TRBV7-2	TRBD2	TRBJ2-7	CASKTSGGYYEQYF	TGTGCCAGCAAAACTAGCGGGGGGTACTACGAGCAGTACTTC
.	TRBV7-2	.	TRBJ2-3	CASTSKTDLGASATQYF	TGTGCCAGCACCTCAAAGACGGACTTGGGCGCTAGCGCAACCCAGTATTTT
many	TRBV7-9	.	TRBJ1-1	CASSSEASADPEAFF	TGTGCCAGCAGCTCAGAAGCTTCCGCAGACCCTGAAGCTTTCTTT
.	TRBV7-6	TRBD1	TRBJ2-3	CASSPGTETDTQYF	TGTGCCAGCAGCCCCGGGACAGAGACAGATACGCAGTATTTT
many	TRBV4-2	TRBD2	TRBJ2-3	CASSLTSGGASDTQYF	TGTGCCAGCAGCCTGACTAGCGGGGGGGCGTCAGATACGCAGTATTTT
few	TRBV7-2	TRBD1	TRBJ1-6	CASSLGFRGQSPLHF	TGTGCCAGCAGCTTAGGTTTCAGGGGGCAATCACCCCTCCACTTT
.	TRBV25-1	.	TRBJ1-1	CASSEPTGRNTEAFF	TGTGCCAGCAGTGAGCCGACAGGCAGGAACACTGAAGCTTTCTTT
many	TRBV27	.	TRBJ2-1	CASSNHNEQFF	TGTGCCAGCAGTAACCACAATGAGCAGTTCTTC
few	TRBV20-1	TRBD1	TRBJ1-1	CSAQQGKNTEAFF	TGCAGTGCTCAACAGGGGAAGAACACTGAAGCTTTCTTT
.	TRBV3-1	.	TRBJ2-1	CASSGRTENYNEQFF	TGTGCCAGCAGCGGGCGGACCGAGAACTACAATGAGCAGTTCTTC
.	TRBV5-4	.	TRBJ2-7	CATGPHGPNYEQYF	TGTGCCACCGGCCCCCACGGTCCAAACTACGAGCAGTACTTC
few	TRBV7-2	.	TRBJ2-7	CASSSGHYEQYF	TGTGCCAGCAGCTCTGGACACTACGAGCAGTACTTC
many	TRBV6-4	.	TRBJ1-1	CASSPPPTNTEAFF	TGTGCCAGCAGTCCCCCCCCCACCAACACTGAAGCTTTCTTT
many	TRBV10-3	TRBD1	TRBJ1-3	CAISDGDRASGNTIYF	TGTGCCATCAGTGACGGGGACAGGGCTTCTGGAAACACCATATATTTT
many	TRBV12-3/TRBV12-4	.	TRBJ2-2	CASSSTGELFF	TGTGCCAGCAGTTCCACCGGGGAGCTGTTTTTT
many	TRBV28	TRBD2	TRBJ2-1	CASSLSSGGAGEQFF	TGTGCCAGCAGTTTGTCTAGCGGGGGGGCCGGTGAGCAGTTCTTC
.	TRBV29-1	.	TRBJ2-7	CSVWGLGYEQYF	TGCAGCGTTTGGGGCCTTGGCTACGAGCAGTACTTC
few	TRBV20-1	TRBD2	TRBJ2-7	CSARDSTSGGRVDEQYF	TGCAGTGCTAGAGATTCGACTAGCGGGGGAAGGGTTGACGAGCAGTACTTC
.	TRBV29-1	.	TRBJ2-3	CSVTGKATDTQYF	TGCAGCGTTACAGGGAAAGCAACAGATACGCAGTATTTT
few	TRBV27	.	TRBJ1-2	CASSSRTVRSNDGYTF	TGTGCCAGCAGTAGTAGGACAGTCCGCTCGAACGATGGCTACACCTTC
many	TRBV7-2	.	TRBJ1-1	CASSAWTENTEAFF	TGTGCCAGCAGCGCCTGGACAGAGAACACTGAAGCTTTCTTT
few	TRBV6-6	TRBD2	TRBJ2-6	CASSQPGTSGGLGANVLTF	TGTGCCAGCAGTCAACCCGGCACTAGCGGGGGTCTGGGGGCCAACGTCCTGACTTTC
.	TRBV29-1	.	TRBJ2-7	CSVGRTSYDEQCF	TGCAGCGTAGGTAGGACGTCCTACGACGAGCAGTGCTTC
.	TRBV12-3/TRBV12-4	TRBD2	TRBJ2-3	CASTKTLTSGGGDTQYF	TGTGCCAGCACCAAAACGCTGACTAGCGGGGGGGGGGATACGCAGTATTTT
.	TRBV12-3/TRBV12-4	.	TRBJ1-5	CASRVRGAYQPQHF	TGTGCCAGCAGGGTGAGGGGTGCGTATCAGCCCCAGCATTTT
many	TRBV4-2	TRBD1	TRBJ1-6	CASSQDALDRGRETIHYNSPLHF	TGTGCCAGCAGCCAAGATGCCCTGGACAGGGGAAGAGAGACCATACACTATAATTCACCCCTCCACTTT
few	TRBV29-1	TRBD1	TRBJ1-1	CSALTGGTEAFF	TGCAGCGCCTTAACAGGGGGCACTGAAGCTTTCTTT
few	TRBV12-3/TRBV12-4	TRBD1	TRBJ2-7	CASSPDRSYQYF	TGTGCCAGCAGTCCGGACAGGTCGTACCAGTACTTC
few	TRBV7-9	TRBD1	TRBJ2-5	CASSPRLLTGGETQYF	TGTGCCAGCAGCCCGAGATTGCTAACAGGGGGAGAGACCCAGTACTTC
many	TRBV6-2/TRBV6-3	.	TRBJ1-1	CASSRTALREAFF	TGTGCCAGCAGTCGTACGGCTCTTAGGGAAGCTTTCTTT
few	TRBV6-5	TRBD1	TRBJ2-2	CASSWGQGSGELFF	TGTGCCAGCAGCTGGGGACAGGGGTCCGGGGAGCTGTTTTTT
few	TRBV9	.	TRBJ1-3	CASSVGGISGNTIYF	TGTGCCAGCAGCGTAGGAGGGATCTCTGGAAACACCATATATTTT
many	TRBV2	TRBD1	TRBJ1-5	CASRGTGVQPQHF	TGTGCCAGCAGGGGGACAGGCGTCCAGCCCCAGCATTTT
.	TRBV2	TRBD1	TRBJ2-5	CASSAWTGQETQYF	TGTGCCAGCAGCGCTTGGACAGGGCAAGAGACCCAGTACTTC
few	TRBV6-5	TRBD2	TRBJ2-7	CASSRSGLAPYEQYF	TGTGCCAGCAGCAGATCGGGACTAGCCCCCTACGAGCAGTACTTC
.	TRBV20-1	.	TRBJ2-7	CSGRVAGGVEQYF	TGCAGTGGTAGAGTGGCAGGAGGGGTCGAGCAGTACTTC
.	TRBV28	TRBD2	TRBJ2-3	CASSLIRRGGPTDTQYF	TGTGCCAGCAGTTTAATTCGGCGGGGGGGCCCGACAGATACGCAGTATTTT
many	TRBV29-1	.	TRBJ1-1	CSVVYKGGGANTEAFF	TGCAGCGTTGTTTATAAGGGGGGGGGAGCGAACACTGAAGCTTTCTTT
few	TRBV5-1	.	TRBJ2-3	CASSFEVLGFGTDTQYF	TGCGCCAGCAGCTTTGAGGTGTTGGGGTTTGGCACAGATACGCAGTATTTT
.	TRBV14	.	TRBJ2-5	CASSQAPQETQYF	TGTGCCAGCAGCCAAGCACCGCAAGAGACCCAGTACTTC